This entry is about one TCR beta chain. The antigen is not known. The data are from a study of cytomegalovirus exposure and HLA in healthy donors. Whole-study findings and limits: In an earlier analysis, most TCR beta V segments were productive about 87% or about 30% of the time. Using the classifier, cytomegalovirus status was reportedly diagnosed with high specificity and sensitivity.

There are 15 residues in the CDR3. Germline-derived CDR1 and CDR2 are SGHRS and YFSETQ. V was pared by 4 bases and J by 0 bases, with 5 bases of the junction left unmatched. PCR employed 60 Vbeta and 13 Jbeta primers. TCRdb's copy holds only in-frame clones and misses some; the assay was immunoSEQ multiplex PCR. The sample records under 200,000 clones, more than 60% being singletons. V and J are TRBV5-1 and TRBJ2-7; the match to TRBD2 covers 9 bases. The TCR originated in a middle-aged woman in good health and CMV-seropositive. Source material: PBMCs. Written as DNA, the CDR3 is TGCGCCAGCAGCCCGACTAGCGGAGCCTCCTACGAGCAGTACTTC. Amino acid sequence: CASSPTSGASYEQYF.